What follows are 17 T cell receptor beta chains derived from one specimen sequenced in a study of blood T cell repertoires in COVID-19 (dated by TCRdb to 2019 to 2021). The protocol used for the library was the immunoSEQ multiplex PCR assay. The clones in this table, taken by TCRdb from immuneACCESS, are in-frame only. Not every clone is retained; where verified, under half of the shortfall comes from an unresolved V gene, and the cause of the rest is unknown. This sample holds tens of thousands of clones; 70% to 90% were observed only once. The ten largest clonotypes hold 13% of the sample. Input material: peripheral blood. The receptors stem from an elderly man with acute or convalescent COVID-19.

The CDR3 DNA is TGTGCCAGCAGTCCTTTGCCCGGGACTAGCGGGTCGCCCACCGGGGAGCTGTTTTTT. Its translation: CASSPLPGTSGSPTGELFF. V usage is TRBV28 and J usage is TRBJ2-2, with 12 bases matching TRBD2. This CDR3 has 19 residues. V trimming: 5 bases; J trimming: 4 bases; junction bases outside the gene matches: 14. Germline CDR1 is MDHEN and CDR2 is SYDVKM.

This chain connects TRBV3-1 (or the pseudogene TRBV3-2) to TRBJ1-4; a possible D gene is TRBD1 (5 bases). The germline V gene encodes CDR1 LGHDT and CDR2 YNNKEL (reference sequence). Deletions cut 4 bases from V and 3 bases from J, with 9 bases between. The CDR3 runs to 14 residues. CDR3 sequence (DNA): TGTGCCAGCAGCCCAGCGGGGGCTAATGAAAAACTGTTTTTT. The encoded protein is CASSPAGANEKLFF.

The J gene is TRBJ1-3, the V gene TRBV30, with 10 bases identical to TRBD1. With V trimmed by 3 bases and J by 2 bases, 4 bases remained unmatched. Germline V gene data show CDR1 as GTSNPN and CDR2 as SVGIG (reference sequence). The CDR3 contains 15 residues. CDR3 nucleotide sequence: TGTGCCTGGAGGGACAGGGGGGTCGCTGGAAACACCATATATTTT. Amino acids: CAWRDRGVAGNTIYF.

The chain combines TRBV18 with TRBJ1-2; D uncertain. Looked up from germline, CDR1 is KGHSH and CDR2 is LQKENI. This CDR3 spans 13 amino acids. The germline V and J ends were trimmed by 2 bases and 8 bases, with 12 bases remaining between them. The CDR3 here is CASSPSEGWGYTF. The CDR3 bases are TGTGCCAGCTCACCATCTGAGGGCTGGGGCTACACCTTC.

The rearrangement joins TRBV4-1 to TRBJ1-2; a weak D match, TRBD1 (5 bases). The CDR3 extends over 15 amino acids. V was clipped by 1 base and J by 8 bases, with 17 bases between them. Germline V gene data show CDR1 as MGHRA and CDR2 as YSYEKL. CDR3 in DNA: TGCGCCAGCAGCCAAGCGGCGGGGGGGGTAAGCGGCTACACCTTC. Translating gives CASSQAAGGVSGYTF.

V is TRBV10-3 and J is TRBJ2-3; D might be TRBD2 (6 bases). CDR1 and CDR2 (germline): ENHRY, SYGVKD. CDR3 length: 16 amino acids. The V and J ends lost 0 bases and 1 base respectively, with 11 bases between them. The CDR3 nucleotides are TGTGCCATCAGTGAGTCGGGGGGTTACGGCACAGATACGCAGTATTTT. Its translation is CAISESGGYGTDTQYF.

This clone showed up just once. V usage is TRBV6-2 or TRBV6-3 and J usage is TRBJ1-5, with a tentative D call TRBD1 (6 bases). The CDR3 covers 15 residues. Germline assignment: CDR1 MNHEY and CDR2 SVGEGT. The V end lost 5 bases, the J end lost 5 bases, and 16 bases lay between the germline ends. This CDR3 reads CASSTQQGGDQPQHF. The CDR3 DNA reads as TGTGCCAGCAGTACGCAACAAGGGGGGGATCAGCCCCAGCATTTT.

The CDR3, as DNA: TGCGCCAGCAGCTTCAGGGGCACTGAAGCTTTCTTT. Translated: CASSFRGTEAFF. J is TRBJ1-1 and V is TRBV5-1, with a tentative D call TRBD1 (6 bases). The V end lost 2 bases, the J end lost 4 bases, and 6 bases lay between the germline ends. Per the germline V gene, CDR1 is SGHRS and CDR2 is YFSETQ. The CDR3 sequence is 12 residues long.

The chain couples TRBV21-1 to TRBJ2-3; TRBD2 is the table's D call, not checked against the DNA. TRBV21-1 is labeled a pseudogene. The CDR3 runs 19 residues. CDR3 sequence (DNA): TGTGCCAGCAGCTTCTCCGGGACTAGCGGGGGAACCCACACAGATACGCAGTATTTT. Translated: CASSFSGTSGGTHTDTQYF.

The J gene is TRBJ1-2, the V gene TRBV24-1; a possible D gene is TRBD1 (5 bases). This CDR3 contains 15 residues. From germline, CDR1 is KGHDR and CDR2 SFDVKD. V shed 2 bases and J shed 6 bases, with 15 bases lying between them. CDR3 nucleotide sequence: TGTGCCACCAGTGATTCACAGGTCTCAGCGCATGGCTACACCTTC. This codes for CATSDSQVSAHGYTF.

The DNA of the CDR3 is TGTGCCAGCAGTTCCCGGGGGGGAGGGCGCTCCTACGAGCAGTACTTC. Encoded protein: CASSSRGGGRSYEQYF. The V and J genes are TRBV28 and TRBJ2-7; the match to TRBD2 covers 8 bases. Germline V gene sequence: CDR1 MDHEN, CDR2 SYDVKM. With 4 bases clipped from V and 0 bases from J, the junction kept 8 bases outside the gene matches. CDR3 length equals 16 residues. Variable domain in full (rest from reference TRBV28 and TRBJ2-7): DVKVTQSSRYLVKRTGEKVFLECVQDMDHENMFWYRQDPGLGLRLIYFSYDVKMKEKGDIPEGYSVSREKKERFSLILESASTNQTSMYLCASSSRGGGRSYEQYFGPGTRLTVT.

V gene TRBV3-1 (or the pseudogene TRBV3-2) combines with J gene TRBJ1-1; a possible D gene is TRBD1 (5 bases). Trimming removed 6 bases from V and 1 base from J, with 9 bases in between. This CDR3 comprises 13 residues. Per the germline V gene, CDR1 is LGHDT and CDR2 is YNNKEL (reference sequence). This chain's CDR3 is CASRGVGNTEAFF. CDR3 bases: TGTGCCAGCAGAGGGGTTGGGAACACTGAAGCTTTCTTT.

The gene calls are TRBV10-2 and TRBJ2-1; 9 bases are shared with TRBD2. V lost 3 bases, J lost 6 bases, and 9 bases stayed unmatched. CDR3 size: 16 residues. Germline CDR1 WSHSY, CDR2 SAAADI. In DNA form, the CDR3 reads TGCGCCAGCAGTGAACGGGGGCGGGGGGGCCTCAATGAGCAGTTCTTC. Translating gives CASSERGRGGLNEQFF.

The CDR3 region is CASSYGRGGHTDTQYF. The CDR3 region has the DNA TGTGCCAGCAGTTACGGGCGGGGGGGACACACAGATACGCAGTATTTT. The chain links TRBV6-2 or TRBV6-3 to TRBJ2-3; 9 bases map to TRBD2. The J segment lost 2 bases and the V segment lost 2 bases, leaving 5 bases of the junction unmatched. CDR3 size: 16 residues. Germline V CDR1 and CDR2: MNHEY, SVGEGT.

The V and J genes are TRBV30 and TRBJ2-1, with 9 nucleotides matching TRBD1. CDR3 length: 14 residues. The V and J ends lost 3 bases and 4 bases, in that order; junction bases with no gene match: 4. Looked up from germline, CDR1 is GTSNPN and CDR2 is SVGIG (reference sequence). CDR3 bases: TGTGCCTGGAGCATGGACAGGGGTTACAATGAGCAGTTCTTC. This translates into CAWSMDRGYNEQFF.

The chain uses TRBV5-1 and TRBJ2-7; 7 bases align to TRBD1. Germline CDR1 is SGHRS and CDR2 is YFSETQ. Germline trimming cut 0 bases from V and 9 bases from J; bases unmatched to any gene: 9. The CDR3 contains 14 residues. The CDR3 protein is CASSLAGDSSGQYF. The CDR3 bases are TGCGCCAGCAGCTTGGCCGGGGACAGCTCCGGGCAGTACTTC.

The rearrangement joins TRBV29-1 to TRBJ2-3; 7 nucleotides agree with TRBD1. Germline values: CDR1 SQVTM, CDR2 ANQGSEA. The CDR3 loop spans 15 amino acids. The V and J ends lost 0 bases and 6 bases, in that order; junction bases with no gene match: 9. The CDR3 DNA reads as TGCAGCGTTGAAGACCCGACAGGGCTGCCGGATACGCAGTATTTT. Its translation is CSVEDPTGLPDTQYF.